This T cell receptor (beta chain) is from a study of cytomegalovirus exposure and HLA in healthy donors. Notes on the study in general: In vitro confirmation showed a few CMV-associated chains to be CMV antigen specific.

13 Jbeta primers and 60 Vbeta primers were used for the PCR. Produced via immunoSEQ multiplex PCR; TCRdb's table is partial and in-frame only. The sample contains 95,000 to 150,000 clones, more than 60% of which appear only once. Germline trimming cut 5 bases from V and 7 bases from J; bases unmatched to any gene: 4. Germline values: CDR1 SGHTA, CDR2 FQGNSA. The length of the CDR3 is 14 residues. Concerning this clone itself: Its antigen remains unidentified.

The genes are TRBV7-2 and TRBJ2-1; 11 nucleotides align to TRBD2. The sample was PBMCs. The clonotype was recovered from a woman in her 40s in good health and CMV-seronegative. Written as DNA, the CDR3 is TGTGCCAGCAGCGACCGGACTAGCGGGAATGAGCAGTTCTTC. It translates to CASSDRTSGNEQFF.